This T cell receptor (beta chain) stems from a study of blood T cell dynamics during melanoma immunotherapy. Germline V CDR1 and CDR2: SGHRS, YFSETQ. The trim removed 4 bases at V and 5 bases at J, leaving 9 bases unmatched. This CDR3 region has 16 residues. Regarding time point: pre-treatment baseline. Patients with prior systemic cancer treatment, concomitant immunosuppressants, or other active malignancies were excluded. Produced via immunoSEQ multiplex PCR; TCRdb's table is partial and in-frame only. Of under 11,000 clones detected, 70% to 90% appear once; the ten largest clones hold 19%. Study outcomes and limitations: Clones driving repertoire changes may be melanoma-specific or general immune activation.

In the case of this clone: Its antigen is still unknown.

The origin of this receptor is a human donor with melanoma. The chain couples TRBV5-1 to TRBJ1-1, with TRBD1 matching 12 bases. The material sequenced was blood, taken from a patient treated with checkpoint blockade. The DNA of the CDR3 is TGCGCCAGCAGCCAGGGACAGGGGGCGCAGGGAACTGAAGCTTTCTTT. Its translation is CASSQGQGAQGTEAFF.